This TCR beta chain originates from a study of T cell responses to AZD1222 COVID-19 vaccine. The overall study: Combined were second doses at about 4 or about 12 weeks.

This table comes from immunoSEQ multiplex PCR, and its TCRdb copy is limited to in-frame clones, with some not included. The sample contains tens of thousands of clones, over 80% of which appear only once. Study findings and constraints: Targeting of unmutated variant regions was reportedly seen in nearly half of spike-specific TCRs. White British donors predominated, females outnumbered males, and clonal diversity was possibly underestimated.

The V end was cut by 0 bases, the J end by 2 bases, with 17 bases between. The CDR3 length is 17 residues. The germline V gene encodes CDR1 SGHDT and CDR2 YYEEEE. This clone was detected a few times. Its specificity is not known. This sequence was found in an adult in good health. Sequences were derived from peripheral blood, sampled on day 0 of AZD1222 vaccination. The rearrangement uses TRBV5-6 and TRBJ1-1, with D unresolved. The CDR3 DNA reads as TGTGCCAGCAGCTTGGAAGTAGGGCGGTCCCGTAACACTGAAGCTTTCTTT. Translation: CASSLEVGRSRNTEAFF.